This T cell receptor (beta chain) was found in a study of monozygotic twins with inflammatory bowel disease. Findings and limits, study-wide: Extra variability in the repertoires of patients may have come from differing immunosuppressive treatments. Among T cells, the various subtypes were not distinguishable.

The CDR3 covers 15 residues. Germline V gene lookup returns CDR1 SGHRS and CDR2 YFSETQ. TCRdb reprocessed the 5' RACE reads; each CDR3 protein has one entry and no DNA is given. The sample data list approximately 330,000 distinct CDR3 sequences. As regards this clonotype: Its antigen is not identified.

The TCR was taken from a human donor with ulcerative colitis or Crohn's disease, or a healthy co-twin of an affected twin (not recorded which). The J gene is TRBJ2-5, the V gene TRBV5-1; as DNA is missing, the TRBD2 call by TCRdb cannot be tested. Material for sequencing was blood. The CDR3 is CASRGTSRNQETQYF.